Below, 25 T cell receptor beta chains from the same sample are listed, as sequenced in a study of CD8 T cells in ankylosing spondylitis. The study, taken as a whole, reports: For ankylosing spondylitis blood, a TCR beta motif of fewer than 10 highly homologous variants appeared characteristic.

Antigens of these TCRs are unknown. One entry per CDR3 protein, called by TCRdb with MiXCR from the 5' RACE reads. This table holds about 540,000 distinct CDR3 sequences, more than 9.5% found once. The specimen was blood, either unsorted or a sorted T cell fraction (not recorded which). Source of these receptors: a male donor with ankylosing spondylitis.

The chain employs TRBV24-1 and TRBJ2-1, with 10 bases aligning to TRBD2. This CDR3 has 16 amino acids. J gave up 8 bases and V 4 bases, and 10 bases lay outside the gene matches. Looked up from germline, CDR1 is KGHDR and CDR2 is SFDVKD. Here the CDR3 DNA reads TGTGCCACCAGTGAGGGGGGGGGACTAGCGTTATATGAGCAGTTCTTC. Translation: CATSEGGGLALYEQFF.

This clonotype was observed once. The chain has TRBV5-6 and TRBJ1-1; 7 bases map to TRBD1. Germline CDR1 is SGHDT and CDR2 is YYEEEE. The CDR3 is 13 residues long. Losses at the gene ends were 2 bases for V and 6 bases for J; bases not matched to a gene: 4. The CDR3 sequence: CASSFYDRAEAFF. CDR3 coding DNA: TGTGCCAGCAGCTTCTATGACAGGGCTGAAGCTTTCTTT.

The chain uses TRBV5-1 and TRBJ1-2; 7 bases are a match to TRBD1. Germline assignment: CDR1 SGHRS and CDR2 YFSETQ. V lost 4 bases and J lost 0; bases outside the gene matches: 6. The CDR3 covers 15 residues. The CDR3 DNA sequence: TGCGCCAGCAGCGTCGGGACAGCGACTAACTATGGCTACACCTTC. Its translation is CASSVGTATNYGYTF.

The CDR3 sequence is CASSTRLAGVWEQYF. The DNA of the CDR3 is TGTGCCAGCAGCACCCGACTGGCGGGAGTTTGGGAGCAGTACTTC. The chain joins TRBV13 to TRBJ2-7; 7 nucleotides agree with TRBD2. This CDR3 comprises 15 residues. With V trimmed by 5 bases and J by 7 bases, 14 bases remained unmatched. Germline V CDR1 and CDR2: PRHDT, FYEKMQ (reference sequence).

The chain employs TRBV20-1 and TRBJ2-1; maybe TRBD1 (6 bases). CDR1 and CDR2 from the germline V gene are DFQATT and SNEGSKA (reference sequence). V was clipped by 3 bases and J by 7 bases, with 13 bases between them. The length of the CDR3 is 13 residues. CDR3 protein: CSASTGTGNEQFF. CDR3 DNA sequence: TGCAGTGCTAGTACAGGGACGGGTAATGAGCAGTTCTTC.

The rearrangement joins TRBV5-1 to TRBJ1-2, with TRBD1 matching 8 bases. CDR1 and CDR2 from the germline V gene are SGHRS and YFSETQ. V was pared by 4 bases and J by 8 bases, with 4 bases of the junction left unmatched. The CDR3 consists of 12 residues. The CDR3 loop is CASSHGQGGYTF. The CDR3 DNA follows: TGCGCCAGCAGCCACGGACAGGGCGGCTACACCTTC.

This clonotype turned up a few times. This chain uses TRBV15 with TRBJ2-7, with 9 bases matching TRBD1. The CDR3 sequence is 13 residues long. Germline V CDR1 and CDR2: LNHNV, YYDKDF (reference sequence). V shed 0 bases, J shed 9 bases, and the junction held 3 bases outside the gene matches. The CDR3 loop reads CATSRDNRGPQYF. CDR3 sequence (DNA): TGTGCCACCAGCAGAGATAACAGGGGGCCGCAGTACTTC.

This clonotype was detected only a few times. This chain connects TRBV12-3 or TRBV12-4 to TRBJ1-6; 9 bases line up with TRBD1. The trim removed 5 bases at V and 10 bases at J, leaving 6 bases unmatched. This CDR3 has 14 amino acids. CDR3 sequence reads: CASSARTGASPLHF. CDR3 bases: TGTGCCAGCAGTGCAAGGACAGGGGCCTCACCCCTCCACTTT.

Many counts were recorded for this clonotype. The chain couples TRBV10-3 to TRBJ2-1; 8 bases match TRBD2. In germline, CDR1 is ENHRY, CDR2 SYGVKD. With 6 bases clipped from V and 7 bases from J, the junction kept 14 bases outside the gene matches. The CDR3 contains 16 residues. The CDR3 sequence is CAIRTLFPGGGNEQFF. The CDR3 nucleotides are TGTGCCATCAGGACCCTCTTCCCGGGAGGGGGGAATGAGCAGTTCTTC.

This clonotype was counted only a few times. The chain links TRBV5-5 to TRBJ1-4; 7 bases match TRBD1. Germline V gives CDR1 SGHKS, CDR2 YYEKEE (reference sequence). J lost 7 bases, V lost 6 bases, and 12 bases had no gene match. The CDR3 is 15 residues long. As DNA, the CDR3 is TGTGCCAGCAACGACTACAGGGGCGCGGGTGAAAAACTGTTTTTT. Translation gives CASNDYRGAGEKLFF.

Only a few counts were recorded for this clonotype. The chain is built from TRBV27 and TRBJ2-5; 13 bases are a match to TRBD2. There are 17 residues in the CDR3. Germline trimming cut 5 bases from V and 1 base from J; bases unmatched to any gene: 7. Germline loops: CDR1 MNHEY, CDR2 SMNVEV (reference sequence). CDR3 nucleotides: TGTGCCAGCAGTAGACTAGCGGGAGGCCCCGTCCAAGAGACCCAGTACTTC. It yields the protein CASSRLAGGPVQETQYF.

This clonotype was counted many times. The genes are TRBV11-2 and TRBJ2-2; D is unclear. This CDR3 has 15 amino acids. Trimming cost V 5 bases and J 0 bases, with 10 bases left between them. CDR1 is SGHAT, CDR2 FQNNGV, per germline. Here the CDR3 DNA reads TGTGCCAGCAGCCTCAATTTAGCGAACACCGGGGAGCTGTTTTTT. It specifies CASSLNLANTGELFF.

The V call is TRBV20-1, the J call TRBJ2-1, with TRBD2 identical over 9 bases. The germline V gene encodes CDR1 DFQATT and CDR2 SNEGSKA (reference sequence). V lost 0 bases and J lost 8; bases outside the gene matches: 8. This CDR3 spans 15 amino acids. The CDR3 region is CSARDSLAGVHEQFF. For the CDR3, the DNA is TGCAGTGCTAGAGATTCACTAGCGGGTGTGCATGAGCAGTTCTTC.

This clonotype came up a few times. The chain recombines TRBV4-2 with TRBJ2-5; the D is unclear. Germline V gene data show CDR1 as LGHNA and CDR2 as YNFKEQ. The CDR3 loop spans 15 amino acids. V was cut by 0 bases and J by 2 bases, with 10 bases left in between. Here the CDR3 DNA reads TGTGCCAGCAGCCAAGATGGGCGGCCACAAGAGACCCAGTACTTC. This sequence encodes CASSQDGRPQETQYF.

This chain joins TRBV20-1 and TRBJ2-7; TRBD2 aligns across 8 bases. The CDR3 has 15 amino acids. From germline, CDR1 is DFQATT and CDR2 SNEGSKA (reference sequence). The V segment lost 3 bases and the J segment 7 bases; nucleotides outside the gene matches: 14. CDR3 amino acids: CSASTGAGAPREQYF. The CDR3 coding sequence is TGCAGTGCTAGTACAGGAGCGGGAGCCCCTAGGGAGCAGTACTTC.

The rearrangement uses TRBV5-8 and TRBJ1-5, with TRBD1 identical over 7 bases. Trimming cost V 4 bases and J 4 bases; bases outside gene matches: 2. This CDR3 contains 13 residues. The V gene's germline CDR1 is SGHTS and CDR2 YDEGEE. The CDR3 DNA follows: TGTGCCAGCAGCGGGGGACAGAATCAGCCCCAGCATTTT. As protein: CASSGGQNQPQHF.

This clonotype was seen more than once but under ten times. The chain is built from TRBV20-1 and TRBJ2-4; D call uncertain. V was shortened by 6 bases and J by 2 bases, with 14 bases between the two germline ends. CDR3 size: 14 residues. The germline CDR1 and CDR2 sequences are DFQATT and SNEGSKA (reference sequence). The CDR3 sequence is CSAPRKETKNIQYF. CDR3 DNA: TGCAGTGCCCCCCGTAAAGAGACCAAAAACATTCAGTACTTC.

This clonotype was detected many times. V usage is TRBV20-1 and J usage is TRBJ1-1; no reliable D call. CDR3 length: 12 residues. Trimming took 1 base from V and 10 from J, leaving 13 bases between them. CDR1 is DFQATT and CDR2 is SNEGSKA in the germline V gene (reference sequence). The CDR3 loop is CSARVRWVGAFF. The CDR3, as DNA: TGCAGTGCTAGAGTCCGCTGGGTAGGAGCTTTCTTT.

This clonotype was counted only a few times. The chain carries TRBV13 and TRBJ2-1; 13 bases line up with TRBD2. The ends lost 5 bases at V and 2 bases at J; junction bases unmatched: 6. This CDR3 has 17 residues. Germline V CDR1 and CDR2: PRHDT, FYEKMQ (reference sequence). As DNA, the CDR3 is TGTGCCAGCAGCACCTATGGGACTAGCGGGACCTACAATGAGCAGTTCTTC. It is translated as CASSTYGTSGTYNEQFF.

This clonotype was picked up many times. The V gene is TRBV19, the J gene TRBJ2-5, with TRBD2 as a possible D gene (6 bases). Germline CDR1 and CDR2: LNHDA and SQIVND (reference sequence). Trimming removed 5 bases from V and 0 bases from J, with 13 bases in between. The CDR3 has 15 amino acids. The CDR3 DNA reads as TGTGCCAGTAGTTTCCAAGGACTATACCAAGAGACCCAGTACTTC. Residues: CASSFQGLYQETQYF.

This clonotype has a handful of counts. The chain uses TRBV5-1 and TRBJ2-1, with D possibly matching TRBD2 (6 bases). This CDR3 has 12 amino acids. V shed 3 bases and J shed 9 bases, with 10 bases lying between them. The germline CDR1 and CDR2 sequences are SGHRS and YFSETQ. The CDR3 reads CASSWVGGEQFF. The CDR3 nucleotides are TGCGCCAGCAGCTGGGTGGGAGGTGAGCAGTTCTTC.

The rearrangement links TRBV20-1 to TRBJ2-3; no firm D call. The CDR3 has 13 amino acids. Trimming stripped 7 bases from V and 0 bases from J, with 11 bases between. CDR1 is DFQATT and CDR2 is SNEGSKA in the germline V gene (reference sequence). The CDR3 region has the DNA TGCAGTGTCCTTGCGGTTAGCACAGATACGCAGTATTTT. It codes for CSVLAVSTDTQYF.

CDR3 protein: CASSLSAGRDSPLHF. As DNA, the CDR3 is TGCGCCAGCAGCTTGAGTGCGGGCAGGGACTCACCCCTCCACTTT. V gene TRBV5-1 combines with J gene TRBJ1-6; TRBD1 might be the D (5 bases). Trimming left V 1 base short and J 10 bases short, with 15 bases between. This CDR3 spans 15 amino acids. From germline, CDR1 is SGHRS and CDR2 YFSETQ.

This clonotype was detected only a few times. The chain uses TRBV6-1 and TRBJ2-3; TRBD2 matches at 12 bases. This CDR3 spans 15 amino acids. The ends lost 8 bases at V and 6 bases at J; junction bases unmatched: 9. CDR1 and CDR2 from the germline V gene are MNHNS and SASEGT. The CDR3 bases are TGTGCCAGCCCCGTGACTAGCGGGAGTTCCGATACGCAGTATTTT. Translation gives CASPVTSGSSDTQYF.

V is TRBV5-6 and J is TRBJ1-1; D may be TRBD1 (5 bases). Trimming pared 5 bases from V and 5 bases from J, leaving 16 bases between. CDR1 is SGHDT and CDR2 is YYEEEE in the germline V gene. This CDR3 is built from 14 residues. In DNA, the CDR3 is TGTGCCAGCAGGAGGTTGCAGGGTTCGACTGAAGCTTTCTTT. Translated, it gives CASRRLQGSTEAFF.